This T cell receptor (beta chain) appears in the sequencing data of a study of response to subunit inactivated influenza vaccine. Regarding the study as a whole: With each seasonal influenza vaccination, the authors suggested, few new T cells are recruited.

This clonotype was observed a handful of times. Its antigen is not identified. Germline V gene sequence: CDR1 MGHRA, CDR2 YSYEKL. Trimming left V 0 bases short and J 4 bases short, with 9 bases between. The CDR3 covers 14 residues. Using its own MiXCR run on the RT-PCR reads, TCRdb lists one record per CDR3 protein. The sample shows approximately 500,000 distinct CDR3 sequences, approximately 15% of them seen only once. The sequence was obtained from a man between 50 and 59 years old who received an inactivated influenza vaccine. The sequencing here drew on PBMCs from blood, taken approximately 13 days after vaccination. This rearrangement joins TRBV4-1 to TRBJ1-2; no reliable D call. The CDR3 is CASSQDEAPYGYTF. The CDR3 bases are TGCGCCAGCAGCCAAGACGAGGCTCCCTATGGCTACACCTTC.